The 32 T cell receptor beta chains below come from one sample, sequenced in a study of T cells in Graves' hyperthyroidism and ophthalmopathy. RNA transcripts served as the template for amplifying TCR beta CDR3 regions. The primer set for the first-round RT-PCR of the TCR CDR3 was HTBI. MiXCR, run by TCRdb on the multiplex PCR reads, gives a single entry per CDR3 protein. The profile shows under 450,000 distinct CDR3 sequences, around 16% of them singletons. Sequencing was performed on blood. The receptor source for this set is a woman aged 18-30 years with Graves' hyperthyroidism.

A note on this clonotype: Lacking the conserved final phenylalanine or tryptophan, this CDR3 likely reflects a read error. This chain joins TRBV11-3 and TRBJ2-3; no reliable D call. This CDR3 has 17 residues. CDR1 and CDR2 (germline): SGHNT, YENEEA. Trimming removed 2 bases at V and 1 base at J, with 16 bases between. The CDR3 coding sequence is TGTGCCAGCAGCTTAACTTCTACTGGCATTTGCACAGATACGCAGTATTCT. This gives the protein CASSLTSTGICTDTQYS.

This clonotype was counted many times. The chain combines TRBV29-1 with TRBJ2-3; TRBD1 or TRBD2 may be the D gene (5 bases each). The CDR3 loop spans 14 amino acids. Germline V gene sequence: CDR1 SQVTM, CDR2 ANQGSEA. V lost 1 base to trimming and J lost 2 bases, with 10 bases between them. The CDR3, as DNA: TGCAGCGTTGAAGGGGACGGCTTCACAGATACGCAGTATTTT. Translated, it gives CSVEGDGFTDTQYF.

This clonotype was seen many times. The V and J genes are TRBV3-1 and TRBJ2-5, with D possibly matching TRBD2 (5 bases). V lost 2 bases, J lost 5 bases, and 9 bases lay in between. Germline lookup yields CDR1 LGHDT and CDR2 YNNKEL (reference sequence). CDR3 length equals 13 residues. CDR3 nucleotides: TGTGCCAGCAGCCAAAGGGAGAGGGAGACCCAGTACTTC. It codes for CASSQRERETQYF.

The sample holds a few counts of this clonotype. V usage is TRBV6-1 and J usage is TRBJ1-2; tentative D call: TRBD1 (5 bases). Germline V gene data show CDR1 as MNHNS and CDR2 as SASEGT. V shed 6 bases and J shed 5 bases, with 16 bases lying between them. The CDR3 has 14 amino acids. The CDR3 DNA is TGTGCCAGCAGGGTATCGCGACAGATATATGGCTACACCTTC. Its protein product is CASRVSRQIYGYTF.

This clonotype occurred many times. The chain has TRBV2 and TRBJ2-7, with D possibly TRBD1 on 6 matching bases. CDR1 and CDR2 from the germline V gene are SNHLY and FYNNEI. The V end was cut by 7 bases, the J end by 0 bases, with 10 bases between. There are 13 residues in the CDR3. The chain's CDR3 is CASKGDHSYEQYF. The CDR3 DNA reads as TGTGCCAGCAAGGGGGACCACTCCTACGAGCAGTACTTC.

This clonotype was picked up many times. CDR3 DNA sequence: TGCGCCAGCAGTGAGACAGCGGGAGCGGAGACCCAGTACTTC. This codes for CASSETAGAETQYF. The chain joins TRBV10-1 to TRBJ2-5, with 8 nucleotides matching TRBD2. The CDR3 totals 14 residues. Germline V gives CDR1 WNHNN, CDR2 SYGVQD (reference sequence). V gave up 2 bases and J gave up 5 bases; unmatched junction bases: 4.

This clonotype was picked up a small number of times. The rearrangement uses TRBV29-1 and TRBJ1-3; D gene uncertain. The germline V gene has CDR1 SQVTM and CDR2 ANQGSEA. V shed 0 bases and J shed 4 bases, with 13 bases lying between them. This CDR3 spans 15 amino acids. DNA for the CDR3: TGCAGCGTTGAAGATCTTAACCGGGCGGGAAACACCATATATTTT. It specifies CSVEDLNRAGNTIYF. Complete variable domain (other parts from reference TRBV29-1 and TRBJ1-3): SAVISQKPSRDICQRGTSLTIQCQVDSQVTMMFWYRQQPGQSLTLIATANQGSEATYESGFVIDKFPISRPNLTFSTLTVSNMSPEDSSIYLCSVEDLNRAGNTIYFGEGSWLTVV.

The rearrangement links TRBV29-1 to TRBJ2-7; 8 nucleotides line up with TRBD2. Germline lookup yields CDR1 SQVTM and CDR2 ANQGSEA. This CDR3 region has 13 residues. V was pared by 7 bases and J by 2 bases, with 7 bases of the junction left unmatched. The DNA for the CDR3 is TGCAGCGGCCTGAGTAGCGGGACCTACGAGCAGTACTTC. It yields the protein CSGLSSGTYEQYF.

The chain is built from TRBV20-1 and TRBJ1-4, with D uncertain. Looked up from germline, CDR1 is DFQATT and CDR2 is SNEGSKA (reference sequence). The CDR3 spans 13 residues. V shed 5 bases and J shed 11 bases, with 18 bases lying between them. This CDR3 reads CSAETGISAKLFF. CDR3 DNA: TGCAGTGCTGAGACCGGGATCTCGGCCAAACTGTTTTTT.

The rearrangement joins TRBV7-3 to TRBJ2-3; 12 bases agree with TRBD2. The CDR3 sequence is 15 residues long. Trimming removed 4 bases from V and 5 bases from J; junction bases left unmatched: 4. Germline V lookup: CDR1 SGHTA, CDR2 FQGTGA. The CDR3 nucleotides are TGTGCCAGCAGCTCTAGCGGGGGGGACAAAGATACGCAGTATTTT. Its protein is CASSSSGGDKDTQYF.

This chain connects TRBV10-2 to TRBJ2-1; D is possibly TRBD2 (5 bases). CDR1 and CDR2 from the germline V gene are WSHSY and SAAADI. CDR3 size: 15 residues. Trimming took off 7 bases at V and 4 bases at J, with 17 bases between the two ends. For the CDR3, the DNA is TGCGCCAGCATTACGGACTCGACGGCTTACAATGAGCAGTTCTTC. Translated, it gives CASITDSTAYNEQFF.

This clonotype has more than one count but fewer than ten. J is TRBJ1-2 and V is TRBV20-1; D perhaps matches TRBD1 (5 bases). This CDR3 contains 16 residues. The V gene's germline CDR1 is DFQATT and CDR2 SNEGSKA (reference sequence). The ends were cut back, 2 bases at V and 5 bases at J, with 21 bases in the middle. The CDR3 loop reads CSARPPGDRGPYGYTF. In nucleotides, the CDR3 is TGCAGTGCTAGACCCCCTGGGGACCGAGGGCCATATGGCTACACCTTC.

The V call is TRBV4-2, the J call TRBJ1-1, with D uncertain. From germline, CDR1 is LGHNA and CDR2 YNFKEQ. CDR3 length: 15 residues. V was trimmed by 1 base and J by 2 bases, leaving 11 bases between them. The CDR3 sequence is CASSQVVQINTEAFF. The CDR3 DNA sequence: TGTGCCAGCAGCCAAGTTGTTCAGATAAACACTGAAGCTTTCTTT.

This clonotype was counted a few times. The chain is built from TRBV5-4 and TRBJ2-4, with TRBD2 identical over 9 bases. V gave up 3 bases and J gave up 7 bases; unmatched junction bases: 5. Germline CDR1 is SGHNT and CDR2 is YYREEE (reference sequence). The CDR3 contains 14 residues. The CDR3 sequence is CASSSSGTSNIQYF. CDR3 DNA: TGTGCCAGCAGCTCATCCGGGACTAGCAACATTCAGTACTTC.

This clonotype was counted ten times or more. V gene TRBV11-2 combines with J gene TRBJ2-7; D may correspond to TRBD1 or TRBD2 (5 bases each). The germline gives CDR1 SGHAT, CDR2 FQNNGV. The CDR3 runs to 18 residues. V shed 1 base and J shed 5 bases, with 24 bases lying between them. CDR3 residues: CASSLGRGLAQSPNEQYF. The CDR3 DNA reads TGTGCCAGCAGCTTAGGTAGGGGCCTAGCCCAATCTCCCAACGAGCAGTACTTC.

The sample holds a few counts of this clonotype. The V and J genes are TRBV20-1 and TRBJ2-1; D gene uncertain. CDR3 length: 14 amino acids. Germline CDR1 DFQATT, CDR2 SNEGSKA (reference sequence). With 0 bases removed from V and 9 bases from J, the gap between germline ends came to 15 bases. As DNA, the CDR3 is TGCAGTGCTAGAGATGTTAGCTCCAACAGTGAGCAGTTCTTC. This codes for CSARDVSSNSEQFF.

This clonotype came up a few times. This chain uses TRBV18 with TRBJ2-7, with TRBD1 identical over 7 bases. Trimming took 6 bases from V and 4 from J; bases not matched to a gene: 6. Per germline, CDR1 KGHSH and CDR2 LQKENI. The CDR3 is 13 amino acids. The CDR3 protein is CASSRQGEYEQYF. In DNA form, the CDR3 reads TGTGCCAGCTCTCGCCAGGGGGAATACGAGCAGTACTTC.

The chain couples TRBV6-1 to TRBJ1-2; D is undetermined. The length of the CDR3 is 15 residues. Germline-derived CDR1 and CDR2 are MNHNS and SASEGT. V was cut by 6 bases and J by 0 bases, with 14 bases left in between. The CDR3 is CASSRKQLTNYGYTF. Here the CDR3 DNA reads TGTGCCAGCAGCAGAAAACAGTTAACTAACTATGGCTACACCTTC.

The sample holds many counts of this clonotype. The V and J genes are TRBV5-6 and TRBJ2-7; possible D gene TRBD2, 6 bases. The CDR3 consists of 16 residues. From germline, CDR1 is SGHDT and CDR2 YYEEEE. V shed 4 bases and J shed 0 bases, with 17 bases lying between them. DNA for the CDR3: TGTGCCAGCAGCCATTCGTGTAAGGGAGGCTCCTACGAGCAGTACTTC. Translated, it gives CASSHSCKGGSYEQYF.

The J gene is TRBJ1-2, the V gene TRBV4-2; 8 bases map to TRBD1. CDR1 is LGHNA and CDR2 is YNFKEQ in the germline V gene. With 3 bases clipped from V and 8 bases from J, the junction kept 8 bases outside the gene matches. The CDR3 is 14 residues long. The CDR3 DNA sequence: TGTGCCAGCAGCCAGATCGGACAGGGAAGGGGCTACACCTTC. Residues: CASSQIGQGRGYTF.

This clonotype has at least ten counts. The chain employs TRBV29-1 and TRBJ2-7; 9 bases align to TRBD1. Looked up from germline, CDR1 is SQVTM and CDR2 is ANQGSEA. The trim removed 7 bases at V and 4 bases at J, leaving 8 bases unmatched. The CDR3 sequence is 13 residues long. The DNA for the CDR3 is TGCAGCGCCAAGACAGGGGGTTTGTACGAGCAGTACTTC. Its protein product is CSAKTGGLYEQYF.

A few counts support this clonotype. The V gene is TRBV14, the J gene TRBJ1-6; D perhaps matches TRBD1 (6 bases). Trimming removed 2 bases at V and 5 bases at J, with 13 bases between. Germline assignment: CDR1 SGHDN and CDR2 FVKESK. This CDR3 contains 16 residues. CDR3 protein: CASSQRGGANNSPLHF. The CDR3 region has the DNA TGTGCCAGCAGCCAACGTGGGGGGGCGAATAATTCACCCCTCCACTTT.

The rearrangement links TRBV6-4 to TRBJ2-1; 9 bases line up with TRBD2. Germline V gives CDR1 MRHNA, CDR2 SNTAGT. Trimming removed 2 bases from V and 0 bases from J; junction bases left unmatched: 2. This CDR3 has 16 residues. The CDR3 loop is CASSDDSGGSYNEQFF. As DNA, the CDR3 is TGTGCCAGCAGTGACGATAGCGGGGGCTCCTACAATGAGCAGTTCTTC.

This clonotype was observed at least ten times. CDR3 protein: CSARTAEGGGYTF. The CDR3, as DNA: TGCAGTGCTAGGACCGCTGAGGGGGGAGGCTACACCTTC. V usage is TRBV20-1 and J usage is TRBJ1-2; D may be TRBD1 (6 bases). V dropped 3 bases and J dropped 8 bases, with 16 bases sitting between them. The germline V gene has CDR1 DFQATT and CDR2 SNEGSKA (reference sequence). The CDR3 is made up of 13 amino acids.

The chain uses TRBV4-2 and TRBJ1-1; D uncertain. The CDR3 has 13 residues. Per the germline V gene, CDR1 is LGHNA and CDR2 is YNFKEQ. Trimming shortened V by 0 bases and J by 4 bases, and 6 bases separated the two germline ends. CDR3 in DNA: TGTGCCAGCAGCCAAGATCCGGCCACTGAAGCTTTCTTT. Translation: CASSQDPATEAFF.

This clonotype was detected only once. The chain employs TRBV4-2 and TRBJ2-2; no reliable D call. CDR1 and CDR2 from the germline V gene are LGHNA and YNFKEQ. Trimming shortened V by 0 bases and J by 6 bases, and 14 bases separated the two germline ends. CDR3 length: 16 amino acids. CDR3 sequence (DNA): TGTGCCAGCAGCCAAGAATTTGGAGAGCCGGCCGGGGAGCTGTTTTTT. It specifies CASSQEFGEPAGELFF.

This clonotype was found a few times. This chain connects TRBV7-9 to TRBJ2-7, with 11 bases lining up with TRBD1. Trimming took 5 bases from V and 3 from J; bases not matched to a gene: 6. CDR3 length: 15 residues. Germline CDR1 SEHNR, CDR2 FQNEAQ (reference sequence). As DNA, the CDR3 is TGTGCCAGCAGCACGGACAGGGGGCTGGGCTACGAGCAGTACTTC. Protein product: CASSTDRGLGYEQYF. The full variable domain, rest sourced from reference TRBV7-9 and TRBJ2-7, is DTGVSQNPRHKITKRGQNVTFRCDPISEHNRLYWYRQTLGQGPEFLTYFQNEAQLEKSRLLSDRFSAERPKGSFSTLEIQRTEQGDSAMYLCASSTDRGLGYEQYFGPGTRLTVT.

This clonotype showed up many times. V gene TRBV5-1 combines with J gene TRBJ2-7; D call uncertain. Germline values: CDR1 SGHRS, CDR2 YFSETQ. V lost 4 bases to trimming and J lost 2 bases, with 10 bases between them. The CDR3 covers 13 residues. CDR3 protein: CASSVQVAYEQYF. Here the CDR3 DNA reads TGCGCCAGCAGCGTGCAGGTGGCCTACGAGCAGTACTTC.

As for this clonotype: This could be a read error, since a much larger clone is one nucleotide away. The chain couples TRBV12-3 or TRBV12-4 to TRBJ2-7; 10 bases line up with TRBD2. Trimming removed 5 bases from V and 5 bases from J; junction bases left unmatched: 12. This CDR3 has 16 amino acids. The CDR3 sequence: CASSPKSGGAFNEQYF. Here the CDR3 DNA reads TGTGCCAGCAGTCCCAAAAGCGGGGGGGCCTTTAACGAGCAGTACTTC.

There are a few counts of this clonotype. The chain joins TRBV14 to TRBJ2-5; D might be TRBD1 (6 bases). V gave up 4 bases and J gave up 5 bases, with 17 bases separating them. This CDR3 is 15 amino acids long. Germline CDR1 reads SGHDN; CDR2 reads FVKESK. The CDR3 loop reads CASSPLRTGSETQYF. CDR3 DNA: TGTGCCAGCAGCCCCCTGAGAACAGGGTCCGAGACCCAGTACTTC.

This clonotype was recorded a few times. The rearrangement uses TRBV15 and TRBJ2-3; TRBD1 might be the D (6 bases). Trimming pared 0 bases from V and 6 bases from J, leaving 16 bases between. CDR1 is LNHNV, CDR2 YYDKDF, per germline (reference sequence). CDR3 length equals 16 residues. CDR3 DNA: TGTGCCACCAGCAGAGACAGGGGTCTCGGAGATGATACGCAGTATTTT. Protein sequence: CATSRDRGLGDDTQYF.

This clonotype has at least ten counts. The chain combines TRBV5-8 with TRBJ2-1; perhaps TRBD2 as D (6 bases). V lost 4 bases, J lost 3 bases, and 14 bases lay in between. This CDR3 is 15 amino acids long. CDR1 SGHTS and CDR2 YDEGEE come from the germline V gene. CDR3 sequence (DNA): TGTGCCAGCAGCGGGTCGGGAGTAGTCTACAATGAGCAGTTCTTC. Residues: CASSGSGVVYNEQFF.